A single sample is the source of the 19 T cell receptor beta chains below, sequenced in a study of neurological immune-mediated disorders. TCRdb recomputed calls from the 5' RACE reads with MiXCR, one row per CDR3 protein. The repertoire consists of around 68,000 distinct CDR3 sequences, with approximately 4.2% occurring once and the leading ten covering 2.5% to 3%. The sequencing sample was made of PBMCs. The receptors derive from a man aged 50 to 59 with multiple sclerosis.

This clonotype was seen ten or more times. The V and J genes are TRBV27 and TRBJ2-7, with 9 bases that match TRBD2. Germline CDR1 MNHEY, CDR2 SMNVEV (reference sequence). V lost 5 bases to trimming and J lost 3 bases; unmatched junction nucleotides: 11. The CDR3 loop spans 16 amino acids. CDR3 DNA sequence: TGTGCCAGCAGTCCTAGCGGGGCTAGTTTCGACTACGAGCAGTACGTC. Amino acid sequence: CASSPSGASFDYEQYV.

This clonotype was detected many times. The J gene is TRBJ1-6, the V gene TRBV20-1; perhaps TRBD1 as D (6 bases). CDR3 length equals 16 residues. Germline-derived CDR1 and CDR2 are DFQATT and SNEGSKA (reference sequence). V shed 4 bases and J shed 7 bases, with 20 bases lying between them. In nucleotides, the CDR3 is TGCAGTGCTATGCTCGGGGGCAGAGGCACCAATTCACCCCTCCACTTT. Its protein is CSAMLGGRGTNSPLHF.

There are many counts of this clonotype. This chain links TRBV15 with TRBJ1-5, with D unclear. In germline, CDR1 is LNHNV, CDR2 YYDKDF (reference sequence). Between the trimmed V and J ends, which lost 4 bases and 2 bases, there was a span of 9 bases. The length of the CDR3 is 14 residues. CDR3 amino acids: CATSNGQRNQPQHF. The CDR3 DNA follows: TGTGCCACCAGCAATGGGCAACGCAATCAGCCCCAGCATTTT.

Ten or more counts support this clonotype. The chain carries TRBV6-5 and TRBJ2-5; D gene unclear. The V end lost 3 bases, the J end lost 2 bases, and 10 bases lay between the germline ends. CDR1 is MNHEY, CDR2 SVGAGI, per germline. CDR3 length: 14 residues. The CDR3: CASSYGPTQETQYF. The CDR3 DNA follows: TGTGCCAGCAGTTATGGGCCAACTCAAGAGACCCAGTACTTC.

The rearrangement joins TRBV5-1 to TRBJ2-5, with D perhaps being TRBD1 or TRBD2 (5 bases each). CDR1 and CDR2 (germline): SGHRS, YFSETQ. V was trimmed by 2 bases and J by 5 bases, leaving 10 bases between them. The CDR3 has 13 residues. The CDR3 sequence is CASSFGGSETQYF. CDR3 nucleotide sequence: TGCGCCAGCAGCTTTGGGGGTTCGGAGACCCAGTACTTC.

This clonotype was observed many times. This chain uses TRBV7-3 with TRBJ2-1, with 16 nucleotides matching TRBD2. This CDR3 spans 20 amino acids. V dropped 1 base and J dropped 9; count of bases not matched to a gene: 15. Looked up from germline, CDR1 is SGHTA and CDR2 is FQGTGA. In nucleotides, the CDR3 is TGTGCCAGCAGCTTAATTTCCCCCGGGACTAGCGGGGGGGCCTTAGGTGAGCAGTTCTTC. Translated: CASSLISPGTSGGALGEQFF.

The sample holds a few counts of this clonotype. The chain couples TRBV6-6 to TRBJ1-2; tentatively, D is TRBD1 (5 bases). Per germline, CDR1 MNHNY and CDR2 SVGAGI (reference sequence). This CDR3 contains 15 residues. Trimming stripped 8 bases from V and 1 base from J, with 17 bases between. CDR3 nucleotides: TGTGCCAGCTCCCCTTTGGGGGGAGGTAACTATGGCTACACCTTC. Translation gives CASSPLGGGNYGYTF.

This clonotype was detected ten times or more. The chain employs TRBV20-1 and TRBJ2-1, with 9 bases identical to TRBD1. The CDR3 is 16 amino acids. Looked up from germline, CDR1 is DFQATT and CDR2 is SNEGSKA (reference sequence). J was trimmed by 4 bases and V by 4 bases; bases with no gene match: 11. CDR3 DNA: TGCAGTGCTAAGCCAACGCGGGGACAGGGATACAATGAGCAGTTCTTC. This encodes CSAKPTRGQGYNEQFF.

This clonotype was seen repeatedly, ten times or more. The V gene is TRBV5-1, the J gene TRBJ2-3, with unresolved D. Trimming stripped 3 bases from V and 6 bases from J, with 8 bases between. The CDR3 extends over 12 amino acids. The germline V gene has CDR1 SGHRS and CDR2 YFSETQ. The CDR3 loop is CASSSEGDTQYF. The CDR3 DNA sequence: TGCGCCAGCAGCTCCGAAGGTGATACGCAGTATTTT.

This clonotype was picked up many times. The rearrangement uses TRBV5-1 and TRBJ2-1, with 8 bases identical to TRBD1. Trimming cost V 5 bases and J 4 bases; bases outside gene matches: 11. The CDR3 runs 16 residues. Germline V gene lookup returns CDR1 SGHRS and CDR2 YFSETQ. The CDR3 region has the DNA TGCGCCAGCAGTCAAGGACAGGGTATGGGATACAATGAGCAGTTCTTC. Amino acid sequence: CASSQGQGMGYNEQFF.

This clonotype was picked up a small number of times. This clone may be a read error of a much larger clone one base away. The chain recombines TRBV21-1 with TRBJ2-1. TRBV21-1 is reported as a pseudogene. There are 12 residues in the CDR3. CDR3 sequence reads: CASSNATREQFF. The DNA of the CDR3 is TGTGCCAGCAGCAACGCCACTCGGGAGCAGTTCTTC.

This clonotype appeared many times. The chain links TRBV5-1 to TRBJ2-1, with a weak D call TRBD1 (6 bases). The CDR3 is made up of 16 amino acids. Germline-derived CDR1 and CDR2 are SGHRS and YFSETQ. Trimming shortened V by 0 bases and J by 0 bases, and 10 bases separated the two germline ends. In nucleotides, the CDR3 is TGCGCCAGCAGCTTGGTTCAGGGGAGCTCCTACAATGAGCAGTTCTTC. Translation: CASSLVQGSSYNEQFF. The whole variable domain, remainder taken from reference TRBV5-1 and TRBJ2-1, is KAGVTQTPRYLIKTRGQQVTLSCSPISGHRSVSWYQQTPGQGLQFLFEYFSETQRNKGNFPGRFSGRQFSNSRSEMNVSTLELGDSALYLCASSLVQGSSYNEQFFGPGTRLTVL.

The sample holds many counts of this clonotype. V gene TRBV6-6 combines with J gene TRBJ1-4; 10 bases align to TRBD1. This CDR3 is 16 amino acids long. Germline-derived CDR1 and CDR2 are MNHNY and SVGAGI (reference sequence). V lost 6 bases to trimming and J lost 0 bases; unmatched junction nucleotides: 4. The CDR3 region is CASRVGTGATNEKLFF. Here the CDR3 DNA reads TGTGCCAGCAGGGTAGGGACAGGGGCAACTAATGAAAAACTGTTTTTT.

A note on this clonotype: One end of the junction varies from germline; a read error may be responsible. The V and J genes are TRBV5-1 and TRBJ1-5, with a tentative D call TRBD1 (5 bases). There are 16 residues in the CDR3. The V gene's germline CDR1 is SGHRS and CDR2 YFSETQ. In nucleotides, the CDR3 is TGCGCCAGCAGGGCGGGGGGTCTAGATAGCAATCAGCCCCAGAATTTT. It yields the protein CASRAGGLDSNQPQNF.

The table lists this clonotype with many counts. CDR3 coding DNA: TGTGCCAGCTCCTTGAGCCCGAACACCGGGGAGCTGTTTTTT. This sequence encodes CASSLSPNTGELFF. The chain combines TRBV9 with TRBJ2-2; no definite D call. Trimming took off 7 bases at V and 0 bases at J, with 10 bases between the two ends. Germline V lookup: CDR1 SGDLS, CDR2 YYNGEE. The CDR3 totals 14 residues.

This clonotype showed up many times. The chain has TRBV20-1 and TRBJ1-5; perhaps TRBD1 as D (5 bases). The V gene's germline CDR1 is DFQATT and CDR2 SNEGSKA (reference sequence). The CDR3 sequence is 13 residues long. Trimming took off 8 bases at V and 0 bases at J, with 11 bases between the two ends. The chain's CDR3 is CSIQATSNQPQHF. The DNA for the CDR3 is TGCAGTATACAGGCGACTAGCAATCAGCCCCAGCATTTT.

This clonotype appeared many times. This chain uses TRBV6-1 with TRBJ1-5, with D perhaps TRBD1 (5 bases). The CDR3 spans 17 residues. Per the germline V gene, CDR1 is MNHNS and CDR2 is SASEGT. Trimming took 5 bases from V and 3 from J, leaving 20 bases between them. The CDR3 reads CASSHELSGTYNQPQHF. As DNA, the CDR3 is TGTGCCAGCAGTCACGAACTGTCCGGGACGTACAATCAGCCCCAGCATTTT.

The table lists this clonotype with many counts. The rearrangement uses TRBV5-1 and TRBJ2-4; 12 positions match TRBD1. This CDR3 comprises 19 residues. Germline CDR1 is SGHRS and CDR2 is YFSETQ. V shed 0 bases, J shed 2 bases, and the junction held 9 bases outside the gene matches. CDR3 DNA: TGCGCCAGCAGCTTGGGTCCGGGACAGGGGGCATCGACCAAAAACATTCAGTACTTC. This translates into CASSLGPGQGASTKNIQYF.

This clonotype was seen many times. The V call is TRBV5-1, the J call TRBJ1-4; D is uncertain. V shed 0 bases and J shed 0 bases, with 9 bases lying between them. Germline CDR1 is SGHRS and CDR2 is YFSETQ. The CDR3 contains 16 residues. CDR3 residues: CASSLGRVATNEKLFF. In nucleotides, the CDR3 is TGCGCCAGCAGCTTGGGCAGAGTTGCAACTAATGAAAAACTGTTTTTT.